This section outlines one T cell receptor (beta chain) sequence together with its context. Lymphocytes from graft epithelium and lamina propria were isolated. The sample comes from a study of graft-versus-host responses after intestinal transplantation. Germline trimming cut 2 bases from V and 0 bases from J; bases unmatched to any gene: 13. CDR3 length: 19 amino acids. CDR1 GTSNPN and CDR2 SVGIG come from the germline V gene (reference sequence). Produced via immunoSEQ multiplex PCR; TCRdb's table is partial and in-frame only. The data hold 15,000 or so clones, with around 77% observed a single time.

This chain uses TRBV30 with TRBJ2-2; 9 bases agree with TRBD2. The source material was ileum tissue, sampled 27 days after intestinal transplant. This receptor was obtained from a human patient who received an intestinal transplant, so some T cells may come from the graft donor. The DNA for the CDR3 is TGTGCCTGGAGTAATAGCGGGGGAGCCCAACGCTCGAACACCGGGGAGCTGTTTTTT. Translating gives CAWSNSGGAQRSNTGELFF.